Below, 14 T cell receptor beta chains from the same sample are listed, as sequenced in a study of blood T cell repertoires in COVID-19. Sequenced by immunoSEQ multiplex PCR; TCRdb stores in-frame clones only, minus some. The table has approximately 180,000 clones, roughly 82% seen once; the top ten hold around 5.5%. What was sequenced was PBMCs or T cells enriched from blood (not recorded which). These receptors all come from an older woman with acute COVID-19.

The chain is built from TRBV6-6 and TRBJ2-5; weak D call: TRBD2 (5 bases). The ends were cut back, 11 bases at V and 4 bases at J, with 17 bases in the middle. The CDR3 totals 13 residues. Germline assignment: CDR1 MNHNY and CDR2 SVGAGI (reference sequence). The chain's CDR3 is CAGVRDTLETQYF. CDR3 coding DNA: TGTGCCGGTGTCCGGGATACGCTAGAGACCCAGTACTTC.

The rearrangement links TRBV7-9 to TRBJ1-3, with D maybe TRBD1 (5 bases). The CDR3 spans 14 residues. Germline V gene sequence: CDR1 SEHNR, CDR2 FQNEAQ (reference sequence). Trimming left V 0 bases short and J 6 bases short, with 9 bases between. The CDR3 is CASSLAQGANTIYF. In nucleotides, the CDR3 is TGTGCCAGCAGCTTAGCGCAAGGGGCAAACACCATATATTTT.

The chain joins TRBV27 to TRBJ2-7; tentative D call: TRBD1 (6 bases). V was shortened by 5 bases and J by 6 bases, with 11 bases between the two germline ends. This CDR3 is built from 12 residues. Germline CDR1 reads MNHEY; CDR2 reads SMNVEV (reference sequence). The CDR3 nucleotides read TGTGCCAGCAGTACAGGGCTCGGCGAGCAGTACGTC. It codes for CASSTGLGEQYV.

The chain couples TRBV4-1 to TRBJ2-7, with a weak D call TRBD1 (5 bases). CDR3 length equals 15 residues. V shed 3 bases and J shed 2 bases, with 14 bases lying between them. Germline assignment: CDR1 MGHRA and CDR2 YSYEKL. As DNA, the CDR3 is TGCGCCAGCAGCCACTCAGCAGGGTTCCCCTACGAGCAGTACGTC. It codes for CASSHSAGFPYEQYV.

This clone has just one count. This chain connects TRBV11-2 to TRBJ1-2; D is ambiguous. Per germline, CDR1 SGHAT and CDR2 FQNNGV. The CDR3 is made up of 15 amino acids. V lost 3 bases and J 4 bases, leaving 15 bases between the germline ends. Written as DNA, the CDR3 is TGTGCCAGCAGCTTTGGGTCGGCGGCTTTCTATGGCTACACCTTC. Its translation: CASSFGSAAFYGYTF.

The J gene is TRBJ2-1, the V gene TRBV4-2; 9 positions match TRBD2. J lost 7 bases, V lost 2 bases, and 6 bases had no gene match. The CDR3 runs to 15 residues. Germline lookup yields CDR1 LGHNA and CDR2 YNFKEQ. The CDR3 coding sequence is TGTGCCAGCAGCCAAAGCGGGAGGAATGGAAATGAGCAGTTCTTC. Translated, it gives CASSQSGRNGNEQFF.

The V gene is TRBV5-1, the J gene TRBJ2-5; 8 nucleotides agree with TRBD2. The CDR3 is made up of 15 amino acids. Germline values: CDR1 SGHRS, CDR2 YFSETQ. After removal of 1 base from V and 5 bases from J, the junction contained 7 bases not matched to a gene. CDR3: CASSLSGGGSETQYF. CDR3 DNA sequence: TGCGCCAGCAGCTTGAGCGGGGGAGGATCGGAGACCCAGTACTTC. Variable domain in full (rest from reference TRBV5-1 and TRBJ2-5): KAGVTQTPRYLIKTRGQQVTLSCSPISGHRSVSWYQQTPGQGLQFLFEYFSETQRNKGNFPGRFSGRQFSNSRSEMNVSTLELGDSALYLCASSLSGGGSETQYFGPGTRLLVL.

The rearrangement joins TRBV4-3 to TRBJ1-2, with D maybe TRBD1 (6 bases). V was cut by 4 bases and J by 2 bases, with 11 bases left in between. The CDR3 length is 14 residues. Germline V CDR1 and CDR2: LGHNA, YSLEER. The CDR3 DNA reads as TGCGCCAGCAGCCCTGTTGACAGGAACTATGGCTACACCTTC. This gives the protein CASSPVDRNYGYTF.

The V call is TRBV7-6, the J call TRBJ2-1, with a possible D match to TRBD2 (6 bases). Deletions cut 0 bases from V and 3 bases from J, with 9 bases between. This CDR3 has 15 amino acids. In germline, CDR1 is SGHVS, CDR2 FNYEAQ. The CDR3 reads CASSLAGGVYNEQFF. In DNA, the CDR3 is TGTGCCAGCAGCTTAGCCGGGGGAGTCTACAATGAGCAGTTCTTC.

The CDR3: CASSLESGGWNEQFF. The DNA for the CDR3 is TGTGCCAGCAGCTTGGAGTCGGGAGGATGGAATGAGCAGTTCTTC. This chain joins TRBV5-4 and TRBJ2-1; 7 nucleotides match TRBD2. The V and J ends lost 0 bases and 7 bases, in that order; junction bases with no gene match: 7. There are 15 residues in the CDR3. The germline V gene has CDR1 SGHNT and CDR2 YYREEE (reference sequence).

This rearrangement joins TRBV9 to TRBJ1-2; 7 bases are shared with TRBD1. CDR3 length: 14 amino acids. The ends lost 3 bases at V and 6 bases at J; junction bases unmatched: 8. Germline lookup yields CDR1 SGDLS and CDR2 YYNGEE. The CDR3, as DNA: TGTGCCAGCAGCGACGACAGGGATTTCAATGGCTACACCTTC. Translating gives CASSDDRDFNGYTF.

The chain has TRBV19 and TRBJ1-4; D remains unclear. There are 15 residues in the CDR3. Trimming stripped 2 bases from V and 8 bases from J, with 15 bases between. Germline assignment: CDR1 LNHDA and CDR2 SQIVND (reference sequence). CDR3 DNA: TGTGCCAGTAGTATATATGGGAGCCAAAGCGAAAAACTGTTTTTT. Amino acids: CASSIYGSQSEKLFF.

V and J are TRBV30 and TRBJ1-1, with TRBD1 matching 9 bases. Trimming took 3 bases from V and 11 from J; bases not matched to a gene: 10. The CDR3 runs to 13 residues. Germline values: CDR1 GTSNPN, CDR2 SVGIG (reference sequence). DNA of the CDR3: TGTGCCTGGAGGACAGGGGGTAGATTCGACGCTTTCTTT. This gives the protein CAWRTGGRFDAFF.

The V and J genes are TRBV4-3 and TRBJ1-1; D is ambiguous. The CDR3 totals 14 residues. V lost 3 bases, J lost 1 base, and 9 bases lay in between. Germline-derived CDR1 and CDR2 are LGHNA and YSLEER. CDR3 DNA sequence: TGCGCCAGCAGCCATGATACATGGAACACTGAAGCTTTCTTT. Translating it yields CASSHDTWNTEAFF.